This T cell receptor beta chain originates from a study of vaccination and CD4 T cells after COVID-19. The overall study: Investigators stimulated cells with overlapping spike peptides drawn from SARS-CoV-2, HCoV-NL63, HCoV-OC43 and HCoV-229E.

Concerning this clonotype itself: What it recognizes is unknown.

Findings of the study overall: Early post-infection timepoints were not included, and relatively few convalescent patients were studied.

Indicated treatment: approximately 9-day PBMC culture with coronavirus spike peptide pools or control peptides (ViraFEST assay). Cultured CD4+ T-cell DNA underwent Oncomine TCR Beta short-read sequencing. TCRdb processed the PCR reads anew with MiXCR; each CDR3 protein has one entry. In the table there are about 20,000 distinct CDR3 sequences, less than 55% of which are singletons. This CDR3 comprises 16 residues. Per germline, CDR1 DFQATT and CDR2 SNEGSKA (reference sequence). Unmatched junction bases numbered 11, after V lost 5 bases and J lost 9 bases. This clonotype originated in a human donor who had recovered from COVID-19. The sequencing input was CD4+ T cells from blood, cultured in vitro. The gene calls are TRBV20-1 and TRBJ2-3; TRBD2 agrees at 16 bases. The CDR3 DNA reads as TGCAGTGCTGAAATGGGACTAGCGGGAGGGTCCCTGACGCAGTATTTT. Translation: CSAEMGLAGGSLTQYF.